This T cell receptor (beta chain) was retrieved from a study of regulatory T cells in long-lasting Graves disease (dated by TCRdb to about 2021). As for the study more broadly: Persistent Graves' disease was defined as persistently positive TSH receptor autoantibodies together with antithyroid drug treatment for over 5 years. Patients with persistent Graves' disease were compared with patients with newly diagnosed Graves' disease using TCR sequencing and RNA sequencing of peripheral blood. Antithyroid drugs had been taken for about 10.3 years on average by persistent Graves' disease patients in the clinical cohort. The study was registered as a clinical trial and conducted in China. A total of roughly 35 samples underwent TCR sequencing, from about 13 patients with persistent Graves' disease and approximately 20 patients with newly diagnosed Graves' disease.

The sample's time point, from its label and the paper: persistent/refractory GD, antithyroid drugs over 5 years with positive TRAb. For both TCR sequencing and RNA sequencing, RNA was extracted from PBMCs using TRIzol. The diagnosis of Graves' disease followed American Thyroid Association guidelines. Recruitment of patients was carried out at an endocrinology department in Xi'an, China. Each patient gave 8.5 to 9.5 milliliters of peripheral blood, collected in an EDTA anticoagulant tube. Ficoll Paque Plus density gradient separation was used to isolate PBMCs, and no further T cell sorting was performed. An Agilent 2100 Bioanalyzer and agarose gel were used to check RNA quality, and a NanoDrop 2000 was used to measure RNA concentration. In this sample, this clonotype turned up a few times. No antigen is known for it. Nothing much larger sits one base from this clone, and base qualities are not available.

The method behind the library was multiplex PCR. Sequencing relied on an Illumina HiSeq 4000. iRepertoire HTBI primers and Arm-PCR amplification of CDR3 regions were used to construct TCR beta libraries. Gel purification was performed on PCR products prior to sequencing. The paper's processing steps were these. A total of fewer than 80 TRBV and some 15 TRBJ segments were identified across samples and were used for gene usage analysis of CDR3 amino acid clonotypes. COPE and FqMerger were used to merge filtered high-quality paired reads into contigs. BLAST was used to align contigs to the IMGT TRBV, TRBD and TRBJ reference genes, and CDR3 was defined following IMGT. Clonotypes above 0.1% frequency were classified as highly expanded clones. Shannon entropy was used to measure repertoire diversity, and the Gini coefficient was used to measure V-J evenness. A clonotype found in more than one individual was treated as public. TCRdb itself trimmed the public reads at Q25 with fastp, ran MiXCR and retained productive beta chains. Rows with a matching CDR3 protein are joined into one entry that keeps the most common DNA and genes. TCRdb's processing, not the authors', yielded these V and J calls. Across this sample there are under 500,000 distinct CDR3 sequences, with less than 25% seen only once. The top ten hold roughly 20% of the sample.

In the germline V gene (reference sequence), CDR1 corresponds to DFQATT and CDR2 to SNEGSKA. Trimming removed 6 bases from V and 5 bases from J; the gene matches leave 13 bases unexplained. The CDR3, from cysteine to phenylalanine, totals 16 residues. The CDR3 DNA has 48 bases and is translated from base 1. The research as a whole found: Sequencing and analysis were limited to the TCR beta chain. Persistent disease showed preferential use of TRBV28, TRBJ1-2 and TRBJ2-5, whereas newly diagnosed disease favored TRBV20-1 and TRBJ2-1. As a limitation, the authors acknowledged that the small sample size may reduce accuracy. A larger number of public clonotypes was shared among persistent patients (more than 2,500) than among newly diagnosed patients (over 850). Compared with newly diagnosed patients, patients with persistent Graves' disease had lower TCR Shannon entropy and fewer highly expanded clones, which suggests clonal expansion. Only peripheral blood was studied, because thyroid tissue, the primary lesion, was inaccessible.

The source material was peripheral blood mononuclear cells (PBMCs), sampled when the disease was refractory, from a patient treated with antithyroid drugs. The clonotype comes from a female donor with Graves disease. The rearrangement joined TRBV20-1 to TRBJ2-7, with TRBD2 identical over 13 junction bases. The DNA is TGCAGTGCCTCCCTACTAGCGGGAGGGGTAGGGCACGAGCAGTACTTC. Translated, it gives CSASLLAGGVGHEQYF.